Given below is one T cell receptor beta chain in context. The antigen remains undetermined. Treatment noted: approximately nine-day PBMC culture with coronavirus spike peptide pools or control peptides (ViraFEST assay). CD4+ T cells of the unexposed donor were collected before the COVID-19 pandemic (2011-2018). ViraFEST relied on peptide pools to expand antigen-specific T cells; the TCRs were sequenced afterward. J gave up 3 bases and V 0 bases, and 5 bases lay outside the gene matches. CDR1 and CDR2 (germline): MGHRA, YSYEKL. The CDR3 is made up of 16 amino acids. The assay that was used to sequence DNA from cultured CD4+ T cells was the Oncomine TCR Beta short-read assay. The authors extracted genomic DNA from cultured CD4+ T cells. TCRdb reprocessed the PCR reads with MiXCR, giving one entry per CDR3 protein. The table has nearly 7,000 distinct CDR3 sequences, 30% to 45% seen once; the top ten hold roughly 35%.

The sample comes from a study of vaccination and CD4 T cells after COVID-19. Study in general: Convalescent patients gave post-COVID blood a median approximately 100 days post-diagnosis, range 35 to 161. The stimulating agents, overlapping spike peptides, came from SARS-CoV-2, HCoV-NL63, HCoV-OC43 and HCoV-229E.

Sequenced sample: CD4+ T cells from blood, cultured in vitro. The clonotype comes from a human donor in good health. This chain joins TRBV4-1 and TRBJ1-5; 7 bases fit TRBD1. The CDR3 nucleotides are TGCGCCAGCAGCCAAGAACCGGGACAGATCAATCAGCCCCAGCATTTT. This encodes CASSQEPGQINQPQHF.